A single sample is the source of the 16 T cell receptor beta chains below, sequenced in a study of CD4 and CD8 cells across lung adenocarcinoma regions. TCRdb independently ran MiXCR on the PCR reads; one entry per CDR3 protein. The table has roughly 16,000 distinct CDR3 sequences, approximately 50% seen once; the top ten hold 32%. Sequenced sample: CD8+ T cells from the center of a lung tumor. Receptors originate from a female donor with lung adenocarcinoma. The CD4 and CD8 labels of this study may be unreliable.

This clonotype appeared many times. The chain uses TRBV10-3 and TRBJ2-6, with D perhaps TRBD1 or TRBD2 (5 bases each). Looked up from germline, CDR1 is ENHRY and CDR2 is SYGVKD. Deletions cut 5 bases from V and 0 bases from J, with 11 bases between. The CDR3 contains 16 residues. As DNA, the CDR3 is TGTGCCATCAGTCAACCAGGGAGCTCTGGGGCCAACGTCCTGACTTTC. It encodes CAISQPGSSGANVLTF.

The chain recombines TRBV10-2 with TRBJ2-5; D not resolved. Trimming removed 0 bases at V and 11 bases at J, with 13 bases between. The germline V gene has CDR1 WSHSY and CDR2 SAAADI. The CDR3 sequence is 13 residues long. In DNA form, the CDR3 reads TGCGCCAGCAGTGAGTCGATGGTCGGAGTGCAGTACTTC. Translating it yields CASSESMVGVQYF.

The CDR3 sequence is CASPPVRLFF. In DNA, the CDR3 is TGCGCCAGCCCACCGGTACGGTTATTCTTC. The rearrangement joins TRBV10-1 to TRBJ2-1, with D unclear. Deletions cut 8 bases from V and 16 bases from J, with 15 bases between. The CDR3 runs to 10 residues. Per germline, CDR1 WNHNN and CDR2 SYGVQD (reference sequence).

This clonotype was recorded at least ten times. The chain is built from TRBV6-5 and TRBJ1-6; TRBD1 agrees at 7 bases. Germline values: CDR1 MNHEY, CDR2 SVGAGI. Trimming at V came to 7 bases and at J to 10 bases, leaving 7 bases not matched to a gene. The CDR3 has 13 residues. The CDR3 here is CASTAGGLSPLHF. CDR3 nucleotides: TGTGCCAGCACCGCAGGGGGACTATCACCCCTCCACTTT.

V and J are TRBV24-1 and TRBJ1-1; 8 nucleotides align to TRBD1. With V trimmed by 4 bases and J by 5 bases, 2 bases remained unmatched. This CDR3 is built from 13 residues. CDR1 and CDR2 (germline): KGHDR, SFDVKD. The DNA for the CDR3 is TGTGCCACCAGTGAAACAGGGGGAACTGAAGCTTTCTTT. It encodes CATSETGGTEAFF.

The J gene is TRBJ2-3, the V gene TRBV6-1; tentatively, D is TRBD2 (5 bases). Trimming took 0 bases from V and 1 from J, leaving 14 bases between them. This CDR3 region has 17 residues. Germline CDR1 MNHNS, CDR2 SASEGT. The DNA of the CDR3 is TGTGCCAGCAGTGAAGCATTGGTAGGACTCGGCACAGATACGCAGTATTTT. Encoded protein: CASSEALVGLGTDTQYF.

As for this clonotype: Mismatch with germline at one junction end may stem from a read error. The rearrangement uses TRBV6-1 and TRBJ2-3, with D perhaps TRBD2 (5 bases). This CDR3 has 14 amino acids. CDR1 MNHNS and CDR2 SASEGT come from the germline V gene. The CDR3 DNA reads as TGTGCCAGCCGGTGGAGGTGGGCCACAGATACGCAGTATTTC. Translated, it gives CASRWRWATDTQYF.

The chain employs TRBV27 and TRBJ2-4; a weak D match, TRBD2 (6 bases). The length of the CDR3 is 14 residues. Germline CDR1 and CDR2: MNHEY and SMNVEV (reference sequence). This chain's CDR3 is CGGAGLCAKNIQYF. CDR3 sequence (DNA): TGTGGCGGCGCGGGGTTGTGCGCCAAAAACATTCAGTACTTC.

This clonotype was detected a few times. The V gene is TRBV6-1, the J gene TRBJ2-4; 10 positions match TRBD2. The CDR3 has 13 amino acids. The germline gives CDR1 MNHNS, CDR2 SASEGT. Losses at the gene ends were 2 bases for V and 16 bases for J; bases not matched to a gene: 8. The CDR3 bases are TGTGCCAGCAGTGAAAATCTAGCGGGAGATAAATACTTC. It specifies CASSENLAGDKYF.

The V call is TRBV27, the J call TRBJ2-1, with D unresolved. The end of the DNA aligns better with TRBJ2-7, so the J call may be wrong. CDR1 and CDR2 (germline): MNHEY, SMNVEV (reference sequence). The CDR3 consists of 13 residues. CDR3 DNA sequence: TGTGCCAGCAGTTTTGGCCCGGCCTACGAGCAGTACTTC. Translation: CASSFGPAYEQYF.

The V gene is TRBV4-1, the J gene TRBJ2-4; 11 nucleotides line up with TRBD2. The germline V gene has CDR1 MGHRA and CDR2 YSYEKL. The CDR3 is 22 residues long. The V and J ends lost 0 bases and 13 bases, in that order; junction bases with no gene match: 29. CDR3 residues: CASSQDAPGLAAGRGTTDTQYF. CDR3 sequence (DNA): TGCGCCAGCAGCCAAGATGCGCCGGGACTAGCGGCGGGGCGGGGAACCACAGATACGCAGTACTTC.

This clonotype was picked up many times. This chain uses TRBV6-1 with TRBJ1-2, with TRBD1 identical over 7 bases. Germline CDR1 is MNHNS and CDR2 is SASEGT. V lost 7 bases to trimming and J lost 6 bases; unmatched junction nucleotides: 14. This CDR3 has 15 amino acids. CDR3: CASNTWAGGLHGYTF. The CDR3 DNA sequence: TGTGCCAGCAACACATGGGCAGGGGGTTTGCATGGCTACACCTTC.

This clonotype appeared a single time. The rearrangement joins TRBV2 to TRBJ1-2; the D gene is possibly TRBD1 (5 bases). Trimming cost V 7 bases and J 1 base, with 16 bases left between them. The CDR3 has 15 residues. CDR1 is SNHLY, CDR2 FYNNEI, per germline. CDR3 region: CASKPELGVNYGYTF. The CDR3 nucleotides read TGTGCCAGCAAGCCCGAGCTGGGGGTTAACTATGGCTACACCTTC.

This clonotype was counted many times. V and J are TRBV4-1 and TRBJ1-1, with D possibly being TRBD1 (5 bases). Per the germline V gene, CDR1 is MGHRA and CDR2 is YSYEKL. The V gene lost 4 bases and the J gene lost 10 bases, with 19 bases spanning the gap. The CDR3 covers 14 residues. The DNA for the CDR3 is TGCGCCAGCAGCCCCCGGGACCCCCTCGTGGGAGCTTTCTTT. Encoded protein: CASSPRDPLVGAFF.

This clonotype was seen once. The chain links TRBV12-5 to TRBJ1-1; 9 nucleotides agree with TRBD1. Per germline, CDR1 LGHNT and CDR2 FRNRAP. There are 15 residues in the CDR3. The V and J ends lost 5 bases and 3 bases, in that order; junction bases with no gene match: 7. The CDR3 DNA reads as TGTGCTAGTGGTGAAAACAGGGGGCCTGACACTGAAGCTTTCTTT. Translating gives CASGENRGPDTEAFF. Full variable domain (rest looked up from reference TRBV12-5 and TRBJ1-1): DARVTQTPRHKVTEMGQEVTMRCQPILGHNTVFWYRQTMMQGLELLAYFRNRAPLDDSGMPKDRFSAEMPDATLATLKIQPSEPRDSAVYFCASGENRGPDTEAFFGQGTRLTVV.

With regard to this clonotype: The junction departs from germline at one end; a sequencing error may be responsible. V usage is TRBV10-3 and J usage is TRBJ2-3, with a possible D match to TRBD2 (5 bases). The length of the CDR3 is 13 residues. The germline gives CDR1 ENHRY, CDR2 SYGVKD. The CDR3: CASSLGATNTQYF. The CDR3 bases are TGTGCCTCCAGCCTGGGAGCCACAAATACGCAGTATTTT.